These 14 T cell receptor beta chains were all obtained from the same sample, sequenced in a study of blood T cells in healthy people across ages. Then a second PCR, running roughly 7 to 11 cycles, was carried out with a sample-barcoded 5' primer and a J-beta primer mix. TCRdb fed the 5' RACE reads into MiXCR, producing one record per CDR3 protein. Among 710,000 or so distinct CDR3 sequences, about 20% were seen once, and the ten largest hold approximately 20%. Sequenced input: blood. The receptor set was obtained from an older man in good health.

The rearrangement links TRBV20-1 to TRBJ2-1, with D hard to call. Near its end, the DNA agrees better with TRBJ2-7, so the J call may be wrong. The CDR3 is 13 residues long. CDR1 is DFQATT and CDR2 is SNEGSKA in the germline V gene (reference sequence). This CDR3 is CSAIGYTAYEQYF. In DNA, the CDR3 is TGCAGTGCTATAGGGTACACGGCCTACGAGCAGTACTTC.

Comment on this clonotype: One junction end disagrees with the germline gene, perhaps due to a read error. This chain uses TRBV11-2 with TRBJ2-2, with 8 bases aligning to TRBD1. Germline V gene sequence: CDR1 SGHAT, CDR2 FQNNGV. This CDR3 is 15 amino acids long. The CDR3 reads CASTLRTGYTGELFF. For the CDR3, the DNA is TGTGCCAGCACCTTACGGACAGGGTACACCGGGGAGCTGTTTTTT.

To note about this clonotype: An end of the junction differs from the germline gene, which may be a read error. CDR3 residues: CTSSRGQGARGYTF. For the CDR3, the DNA is TGTACCAGCAGTAGAGGACAGGGGGCCCGGGGCTACACCTTC. The J gene is TRBJ1-2, the V gene TRBV12-3 or TRBV12-4; the match to TRBD1 covers 11 bases. There are 14 residues in the CDR3.

This chain joins TRBV29-1 and TRBJ2-2, with D unclear. The CDR3 consists of 14 residues. V shed 2 bases and J shed 4 bases, with 11 bases lying between them. Germline CDR1 reads SQVTM; CDR2 reads ANQGSEA. This CDR3 is CSVENSLSTGELFF. CDR3 nucleotide sequence: TGCAGCGTTGAAAACAGTTTGAGCACCGGGGAGCTGTTTTTT.

The chain joins TRBV3-1 to TRBJ2-2, with unresolved D. Trimming left V 10 bases short and J 1 base short, with 13 bases between. Germline CDR1 and CDR2: LGHDT and YNNKEL (reference sequence). The CDR3 has 14 residues. The CDR3 protein is CATRASRNTGELFF. CDR3 nucleotides: TGTGCCACCCGGGCGTCCAGGAACACCGGGGAGCTGTTTTTT. Full variable domain (remainder filled in from reference TRBV3-1 and TRBJ2-2): DTAVSQTPKYLVTQMGNDKSIKCEQNLGHDTMYWYKQDSKKFLKIMFSYNNKELIINETVPNRFSPKSPDKAHLNLHINSLELGDSAVYFCATRASRNTGELFFGEGSRLTVL.

The V call is TRBV7-9, the J call TRBJ1-4, with a weak D call TRBD1 (6 bases). CDR1 is SEHNR, CDR2 FQNEAQ, per germline (reference sequence). CDR3 size: 14 residues. The V end was cut by 5 bases, the J end by 6 bases, with 13 bases between. The CDR3 is CASSPTGRDEKLFF. The CDR3 DNA follows: TGTGCCAGCAGCCCTACAGGGAGGGATGAAAAACTGTTTTTT.

The chain is built from TRBV7-6 and TRBJ1-1; 8 nucleotides agree with TRBD1. The germline gives CDR1 SGHVS, CDR2 FNYEAQ. The CDR3 extends over 14 amino acids. V lost 5 bases and J lost 5; bases outside the gene matches: 7. The chain's CDR3 is CASSPQRQGTEAFF. CDR3 DNA sequence: TGTGCCAGCAGCCCCCAAAGACAGGGGACTGAAGCTTTCTTT. Complete variable domain (other parts from reference TRBV7-6 and TRBJ1-1): GAGVSQSPRYKVTKRGQDVALRCDPISGHVSLYWYRQALGQGPEFLTYFNYEAQQDKSGLPNDRFSAERPEGSISTLTIQRTEQRDSAMYRCASSPQRQGTEAFFGQGTRLTVV.

The V call is TRBV15, the J call TRBJ2-5; D gene unclear. The DNA end is a closer match to TRBJ2-7, so the J assignment may be wrong. Germline CDR1 reads LNHNV; CDR2 reads YYDKDF (reference sequence). The CDR3 spans 15 residues. The CDR3 region is CATSRDSGRLYEQYF. The CDR3 bases are TGTGCCACCAGCAGAGATTCGGGCAGACTCTACGAGCAGTACTTC.

This clonotype was seen only a few times. This sequence joins TRBV29-1 and TRBJ1-4; D perhaps matches TRBD1 (5 bases). The CDR3 has 15 amino acids. Germline CDR1 and CDR2: SQVTM and ANQGSEA. With 7 bases removed from V and 7 bases from J, the gap between germline ends came to 22 bases. CDR3 in DNA: TGCAGCGCCAGGCGGGCAGGGCCAAAGGGTGAAAAACTGTTTTTT. This gives the protein CSARRAGPKGEKLFF.

This clonotype occurred a few times. The rearrangement links TRBV12-3 or TRBV12-4 to TRBJ1-2; 8 bases line up with TRBD1. There are 15 residues in the CDR3. The ends lost 5 bases at V and 2 bases at J; junction bases unmatched: 7. CDR3 nucleotide sequence: TGTGCCAGCAGTAACAGGACAGGGAGAAACTATGGCTACACCTTC. Amino acid sequence: CASSNRTGRNYGYTF.

The chain links TRBV29-1 to TRBJ2-5; 7 positions match TRBD1. The J call is uncertain, as TRBJ2-7 better fits the DNA end. Germline assignment: CDR1 SQVTM and CDR2 ANQGSEA. The CDR3 totals 12 residues. The CDR3: CSAGDSNYEQYF. CDR3 sequence (DNA): TGCAGCGCTGGGGACAGTAACTACGAGCAGTACTTC.

This clonotype was observed a handful of times. The chain joins TRBV2 to TRBJ2-6, with D maybe TRBD2 (6 bases). V was trimmed by 7 bases and J by 0 bases, leaving 10 bases between them. The CDR3 sequence is 15 residues long. CDR1 SNHLY and CDR2 FYNNEI come from the germline V gene. DNA of the CDR3: TGTGCCAGCACCGGGGGTTACTCTGGGGCCAACGTCCTGACTTTC. Protein: CASTGGYSGANVLTF.

Ten or more counts support this clonotype. The chain uses TRBV5-1 and TRBJ2-3, with D possibly called TRBD1 or TRBD2 (5 bases each). Between the trimmed V and J ends, which lost 5 bases and 0 bases, there was a span of 10 bases. The CDR3 consists of 14 residues. Germline CDR1 and CDR2: SGHRS and YFSETQ. CDR3 DNA sequence: TGCGCCAGCAGAACGGGGCCTAGCACAGATACGCAGTATTTT. Translation gives CASRTGPSTDTQYF.

This clonotype was observed at least ten times. V is TRBV28 and J is TRBJ2-5; maybe TRBD2 (5 bases). The tail of the sequence fits TRBJ2-7 better, so the J call may be wrong. Germline V gene lookup returns CDR1 MDHEN and CDR2 SYDVKM. The CDR3 has 13 residues. CDR3 DNA sequence: TGTGCCAGCAGTTTTGGGAGCTCCTACGAGCAGTACGTC. It specifies CASSFGSSYEQYV.